The 16 T cell receptor beta chains given below trace back to one sample, sequenced in a study of blood T cell repertoires in COVID-19. Profiling relied on immunoSEQ multiplex PCR, and the TCRdb table lists in-frame clones only, not all of them. The sample lists some 110,000 clones, about 89% seen once, with 5.1% in the top ten. The specimen sequenced was peripheral blood. These receptors all come from a human donor in a cohort sampled during active COVID-19.

The V and J genes are TRBV5-6 and TRBJ1-3, with 8 positions matching TRBD1. V was clipped by 4 bases and J by 4 bases; unmatched bases: 10. CDR1 is SGHDT and CDR2 is YYEEEE in the germline V gene. This CDR3 has 16 amino acids. CDR3 sequence reads: CASSPIRQGIGNTIYF. Written as DNA, the CDR3 is TGTGCCAGCAGCCCCATTCGACAGGGGATCGGAAACACCATATATTTT.

This rearrangement joins TRBV28 to TRBJ2-7; 13 nucleotides agree with TRBD2. V lost 2 bases and J lost 7; bases outside the gene matches: 5. The length of the CDR3 is 15 residues. From germline, CDR1 is MDHEN and CDR2 SYDVKM. DNA of the CDR3: TGTGCCAGCAGTTTAGGACTAGCGGGAGTGGGAGAGCAGTACTTC. Amino acids: CASSLGLAGVGEQYF.

V gene TRBV5-1 combines with J gene TRBJ2-3, with a weak D call TRBD2 (6 bases). The CDR3 covers 14 residues. The germline V gene encodes CDR1 SGHRS and CDR2 YFSETQ. V shed 3 bases and J shed 3 bases, with 11 bases lying between them. The CDR3 DNA sequence: TGCGCCAGCAGCTACGGGAGTAGTACAGATACGCAGTATTTT. Its protein product is CASSYGSSTDTQYF.

The J gene is TRBJ2-1, the V gene TRBV28; no reliable D call. This CDR3 is 13 amino acids long. Trimming left V 4 bases short and J 11 bases short, with 15 bases between. Germline-derived CDR1 and CDR2 are MDHEN and SYDVKM. CDR3 protein: CASSSLEYKQQFF. The DNA of the CDR3 is TGTGCCAGCAGTTCCCTAGAGTACAAGCAGCAGTTCTTC. Supplemented by reference TRBV28 and TRBJ2-1, the full variable domain reads DVKVTQSSRYLVKRTGEKVFLECVQDMDHENMFWYRQDPGLGLRLIYFSYDVKMKEKGDIPEGYSVSREKKERFSLILESASTNQTSMYLCASSSLEYKQQFFGPGTRLTVL.

The chain carries TRBV5-8 and TRBJ1-4, with TRBD1 as a possible D gene (5 bases). The CDR3 is made up of 12 amino acids. V was cut by 7 bases and J by 8 bases, with 12 bases left in between. Germline CDR1 and CDR2: SGHTS and YDEGEE. The CDR3 protein is CASPRVGEKLFF. The CDR3 DNA sequence: TGTGCCAGCCCCAGGGTTGGAGAAAAACTGTTTTTT.

In this sample, this clone turned up a few times. V is TRBV19 and J is TRBJ1-6; 10 bases agree with TRBD1. The CDR3 runs 13 residues. The germline gives CDR1 LNHDA, CDR2 SQIVND (reference sequence). After removal of 5 bases from V and 9 bases from J, the junction contained 1 base not matched to a gene. The CDR3 region is CASSGQGGSPLHF. The DNA for the CDR3 is TGTGCCAGTAGTGGACAGGGGGGTTCACCCCTCCACTTT.

The genes are TRBV7-3 and TRBJ2-3; a possible D gene is TRBD2 (6 bases). The CDR3 consists of 14 residues. The V and J ends lost 5 bases and 1 base respectively, with 10 bases between them. Germline V gene sequence: CDR1 SGHTA, CDR2 FQGTGA. The CDR3 DNA sequence: TGTGCCAGCAGCCGGTCGGGGGGCACAGATACGCAGTATTTT. Translated: CASSRSGGTDTQYF. Full variable domain (rest looked up from reference TRBV7-3 and TRBJ2-3): GAGVSQTPSNKVTEKGKYVELRCDPISGHTALYWYRQSLGQGPEFLIYFQGTGAADDSGLPNDRFFAVRPEGSVSTLKIQRTERGDSAVYLCASSRSGGTDTQYFGPGTRLTVL.

The rearrangement links TRBV5-4 to TRBJ2-5; maybe TRBD2 (5 bases). The CDR3 sequence is 14 residues long. Trimming pared 1 base from V and 7 bases from J, leaving 14 bases between. The germline CDR1 and CDR2 sequences are SGHNT and YYREEE (reference sequence). The CDR3 protein is CASSLRPTEGTQYF. CDR3 DNA: TGTGCCAGCAGCTTGCGTCCCACCGAGGGGACCCAGTACTTC.

This clone has just one count. This chain joins TRBV6-5 and TRBJ2-7, with 16 bases lining up with TRBD2. Germline trimming cut 8 bases from V and 2 bases from J; bases unmatched to any gene: 3. This CDR3 spans 15 amino acids. Germline V gene sequence: CDR1 MNHEY, CDR2 SVGAGI. The CDR3 loop reads CASPGLAGGTYEQYF. Here the CDR3 DNA reads TGTGCCAGCCCGGGACTAGCGGGAGGGACCTACGAGCAGTACTTC.

V and J are TRBV4-1 and TRBJ1-4; the D is unclear. V was clipped by 4 bases and J by 7 bases, with 10 bases between them. CDR1 is MGHRA and CDR2 is YSYEKL in the germline V gene. CDR3 length equals 13 residues. The CDR3 region is CASSLQASEKLFF. CDR3 DNA: TGCGCCAGCAGCCTCCAGGCCAGTGAAAAACTGTTTTTT.

The chain joins TRBV27 to TRBJ1-5; D unclear. This CDR3 region has 15 residues. The germline V and J ends were trimmed by 6 bases and 2 bases, with 14 bases remaining between them. Germline CDR1 and CDR2: MNHEY and SMNVEV (reference sequence). In DNA, the CDR3 is TGTGCCAGCAGGTACCGCGGCGGGGGCAATCAGCCCCAGCATTTT. This encodes CASRYRGGGNQPQHF.

This sequence joins TRBV4-3 and TRBJ2-5, with D possibly TRBD1 on 7 matching bases. The germline V and J ends were trimmed by 0 bases and 3 bases, with 14 bases remaining between them. The CDR3 runs 16 residues. Germline V CDR1 and CDR2: LGHNA, YSLEER. The CDR3 protein is CASSQEGGRGEETQYF. In nucleotides, the CDR3 is TGCGCCAGCAGCCAAGAGGGAGGCAGGGGGGAAGAGACCCAGTACTTC.

This chain joins TRBV4-1 and TRBJ2-7, with 9 bases fitting TRBD2. The germline V gene has CDR1 MGHRA and CDR2 YSYEKL. This CDR3 comprises 16 residues. With V trimmed by 2 bases and J by 3 bases, 8 bases remained unmatched. CDR3 in DNA: TGCGCCAGCAGCCAACTCCTCCTAGCGGGATTCTACGAGCAGTACTTC. This translates into CASSQLLLAGFYEQYF.

This rearrangement joins TRBV12-3 or TRBV12-4 to TRBJ1-1; no clear D. This CDR3 has 12 amino acids. V was pared by 6 bases and J by 6 bases, with 11 bases between. DNA for the CDR3: TGTGCCAGCAGGTCCGGTGTGTCTGAAGCTTTCTTT. Translated: CASRSGVSEAFF.

The J gene is TRBJ2-5, the V gene TRBV7-9; maybe TRBD2 (7 bases). Trimming took off 1 base at V and 4 bases at J, with 16 bases between the two ends. From germline, CDR1 is SEHNR and CDR2 FQNEAQ (reference sequence). CDR3 length: 16 amino acids. The CDR3 protein is CASSLGGRGGRETQYF. CDR3 DNA sequence: TGTGCCAGCAGCTTAGGGGGCAGGGGAGGGCGAGAGACCCAGTACTTC.

The gene calls are TRBV5-1 and TRBJ2-1; D is possibly TRBD2 (5 bases). Trimming pared 2 bases from V and 15 bases from J, leaving 18 bases between. CDR3 size: 13 residues. CDR1 and CDR2 from the germline V gene are SGHRS and YFSETQ. The CDR3 spells CASSFFPAELLFF. The CDR3 DNA follows: TGCGCCAGCAGCTTTTTCCCAGCGGAGCTCTTGTTCTTC.